Shown below are 5 T cell receptor beta chains from a single sample sequenced in a study of blood T cells in healthy people across ages. The second PCR ran roughly 6 to 11 cycles with a sample-barcoded 5' primer and J-beta primers. TCRdb used MiXCR to reprocess the 5' RACE reads, holding one entry per CDR3 protein. The sample includes roughly 800,000 distinct CDR3 sequences, approximately 25% of them seen just once. These data also formed part of another study, on T cells of mothers and their children.

Sequencing was done on a sample of blood. Source of these receptors: a boy aged 10-17 years in good health.

The genes are TRBV7-6 and TRBJ2-2; 9 nucleotides agree with TRBD1. With 1 base clipped from V and 7 bases from J, the junction kept 1 base outside the gene matches. Per the germline V gene, CDR1 is SGHVS and CDR2 is FNYEAQ. This CDR3 spans 14 amino acids. This CDR3 is CASSLGQGDGELFF. Written as DNA, the CDR3 is TGTGCCAGCAGCTTAGGACAGGGGGACGGGGAGCTGTTTTTT.

The chain employs TRBV29-1 and TRBJ2-5; 8 bases align to TRBD2. This CDR3 is 13 amino acids long. V gave up 3 bases and J gave up 4 bases; unmatched junction bases: 4. The V gene's germline CDR1 is SQVTM and CDR2 ANQGSEA. CDR3 coding DNA: TGCAGCGTTGACGGGGGGGCCGGAGAGACCCAGTACTTC. It codes for CSVDGGAGETQYF.

This clonotype was seen a few times. The CDR3 spells CASSQDPGTRYEQYF. CDR3 nucleotides: TGCGCCAGCAGCCAAGATCCAGGGACTCGCTACGAGCAGTACTTC. The gene calls are TRBV4-1 and TRBJ2-7; D perhaps matches TRBD2 (6 bases). V gave up 0 bases and J gave up 3 bases, with 12 bases separating them. The germline gives CDR1 MGHRA, CDR2 YSYEKL. The CDR3 runs 15 residues.

Here the CDR3 reads CASALGRQETQYF. The CDR3 nucleotides read TGTGCCAGCGCCCTCGGGAGGCAAGAGACCCAGTACTTC. V gene TRBV2 combines with J gene TRBJ2-5; 7 bases map to TRBD2. Trimming removed 8 bases from V and 2 bases from J; junction bases left unmatched: 5. Germline CDR1 and CDR2: SNHLY and FYNNEI. The CDR3 runs 13 residues.

This clonotype was recorded a few times. This sequence joins TRBV2 and TRBJ1-1; TRBD1 matches at 8 bases. CDR3 length equals 15 residues. Germline V CDR1 and CDR2: SNHLY, FYNNEI. The J segment lost 3 bases and the V segment lost 6 bases, leaving 9 bases of the junction unmatched. The DNA for the CDR3 is TGTGCCAGCAGAGCTGGACAGGGTCCTTACACTGAAGCTTTCTTT. Amino acid sequence: CASRAGQGPYTEAFF.